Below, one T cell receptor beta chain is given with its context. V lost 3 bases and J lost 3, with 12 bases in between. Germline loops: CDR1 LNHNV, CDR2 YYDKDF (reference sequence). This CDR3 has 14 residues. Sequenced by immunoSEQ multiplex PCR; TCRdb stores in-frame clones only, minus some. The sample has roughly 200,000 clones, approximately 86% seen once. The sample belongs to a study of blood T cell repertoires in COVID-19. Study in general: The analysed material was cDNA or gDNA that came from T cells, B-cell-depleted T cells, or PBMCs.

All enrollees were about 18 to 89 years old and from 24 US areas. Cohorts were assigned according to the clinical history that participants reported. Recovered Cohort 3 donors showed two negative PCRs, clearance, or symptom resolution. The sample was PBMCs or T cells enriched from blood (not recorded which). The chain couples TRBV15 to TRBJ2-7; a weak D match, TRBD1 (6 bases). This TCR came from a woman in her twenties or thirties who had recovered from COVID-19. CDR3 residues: CATSSRGADYEQYF. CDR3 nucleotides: TGTGCCACCAGCAGCAGGGGTGCAGACTACGAGCAGTACTTC.